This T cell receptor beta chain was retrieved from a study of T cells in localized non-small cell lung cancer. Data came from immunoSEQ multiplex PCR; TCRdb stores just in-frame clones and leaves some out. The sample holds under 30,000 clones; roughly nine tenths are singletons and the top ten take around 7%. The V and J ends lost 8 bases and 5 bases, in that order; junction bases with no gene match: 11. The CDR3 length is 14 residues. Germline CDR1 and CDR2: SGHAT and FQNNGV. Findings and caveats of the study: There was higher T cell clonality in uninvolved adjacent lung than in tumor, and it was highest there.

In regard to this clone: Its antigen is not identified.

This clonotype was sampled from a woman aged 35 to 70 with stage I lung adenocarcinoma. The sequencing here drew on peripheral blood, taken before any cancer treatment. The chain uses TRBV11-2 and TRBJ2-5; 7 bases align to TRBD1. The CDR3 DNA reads TGTGCCAGCGTACACTCCAGGGGGATCGAGACCCAGTACTTC. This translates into CASVHSRGIETQYF. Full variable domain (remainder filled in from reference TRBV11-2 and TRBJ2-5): EAGVAQSPRYKIIEKRQSVAFWCNPISGHATLYWYQQILGQGPKLLIQFQNNGVVDDSQLPKDRFSAERLKGVDSTLKIQPAKLEDSAVYLCASVHSRGIETQYFGPGTRLLVL.